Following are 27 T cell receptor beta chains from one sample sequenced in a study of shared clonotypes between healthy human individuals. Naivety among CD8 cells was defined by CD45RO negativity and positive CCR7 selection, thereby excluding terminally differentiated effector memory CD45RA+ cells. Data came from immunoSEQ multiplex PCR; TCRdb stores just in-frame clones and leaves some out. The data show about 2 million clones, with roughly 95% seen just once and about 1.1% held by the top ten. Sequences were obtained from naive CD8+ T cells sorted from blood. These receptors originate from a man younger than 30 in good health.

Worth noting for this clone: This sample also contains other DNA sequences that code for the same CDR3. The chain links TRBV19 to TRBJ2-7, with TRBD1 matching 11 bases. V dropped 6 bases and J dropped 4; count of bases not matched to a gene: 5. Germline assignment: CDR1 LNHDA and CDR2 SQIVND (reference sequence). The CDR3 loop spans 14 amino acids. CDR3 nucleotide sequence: TGTGCCAGTAGCGCCGGGACAGGGGGATACGAGCAGTACTTC. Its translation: CASSAGTGGYEQYF.

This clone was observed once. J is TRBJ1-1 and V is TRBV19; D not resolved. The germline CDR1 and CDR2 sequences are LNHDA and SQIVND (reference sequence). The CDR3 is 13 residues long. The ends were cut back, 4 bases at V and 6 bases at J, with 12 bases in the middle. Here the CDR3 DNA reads TGTGCCAGTAGTAACCGTCTTGACGCTGAAGCTTTCTTT. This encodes CASSNRLDAEAFF.

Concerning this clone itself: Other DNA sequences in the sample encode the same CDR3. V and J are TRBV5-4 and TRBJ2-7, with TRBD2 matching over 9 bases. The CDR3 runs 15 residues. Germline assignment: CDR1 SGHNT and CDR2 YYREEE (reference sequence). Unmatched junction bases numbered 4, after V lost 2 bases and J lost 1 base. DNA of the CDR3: TGTGCCAGCAGCTTCAGCGGGGGGCTGTCCTACGAGCAGTACTTC. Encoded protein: CASSFSGGLSYEQYF.

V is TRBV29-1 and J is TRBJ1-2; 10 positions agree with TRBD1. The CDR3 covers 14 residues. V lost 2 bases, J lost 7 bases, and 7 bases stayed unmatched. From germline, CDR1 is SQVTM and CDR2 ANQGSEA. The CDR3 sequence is CSVEKDRGYGGYTF. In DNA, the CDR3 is TGCAGCGTTGAAAAGGACAGGGGGTACGGTGGCTACACCTTC.

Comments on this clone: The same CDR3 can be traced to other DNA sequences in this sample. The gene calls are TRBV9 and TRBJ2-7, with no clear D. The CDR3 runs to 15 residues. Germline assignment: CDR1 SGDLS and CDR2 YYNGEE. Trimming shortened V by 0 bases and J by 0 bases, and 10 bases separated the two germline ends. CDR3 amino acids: CASSVAAATSYEQYF. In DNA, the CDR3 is TGTGCCAGCAGCGTAGCGGCAGCAACCTCCTACGAGCAGTACTTC. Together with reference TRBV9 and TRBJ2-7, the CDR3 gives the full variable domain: DSGVTQTPKHLITATGQRVTLRCSPRSGDLSVYWYQQSLDQGLQFLIQYYNGEERAKGNILERFSAQQFPDLHSELNLSSLELGDSALYFCASSVAAATSYEQYFGPGTRLTVT.

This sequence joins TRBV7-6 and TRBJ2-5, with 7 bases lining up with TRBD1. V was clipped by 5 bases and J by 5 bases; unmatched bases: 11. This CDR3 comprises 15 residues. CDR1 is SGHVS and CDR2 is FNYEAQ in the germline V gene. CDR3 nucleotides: TGTGCCAGCAGCCCCCCGGGACAGACTATGGAGACCCAGTACTTC. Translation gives CASSPPGQTMETQYF.

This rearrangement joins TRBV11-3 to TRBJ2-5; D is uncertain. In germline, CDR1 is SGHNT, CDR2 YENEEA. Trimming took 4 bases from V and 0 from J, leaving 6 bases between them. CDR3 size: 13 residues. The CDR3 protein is CASSSRYQETQYF. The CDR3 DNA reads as TGTGCCAGCAGCTCTCGGTACCAAGAGACCCAGTACTTC. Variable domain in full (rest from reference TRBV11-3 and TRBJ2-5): EAGVVQSPRYKIIEKKQPVAFWCNPISGHNTLYWYLQNLGQGPELLIRYENEEAVDDSQLPKDRFSAERLKGVDSTLKIQPAELGDSAVYLCASSSRYQETQYFGPGTRLLVL.

The CDR3 reads CSVDSSGGAGEQFF. Written as DNA, the CDR3 is TGCAGCGTTGACTCGAGCGGGGGGGCCGGTGAGCAGTTCTTC. The J gene is TRBJ2-1, the V gene TRBV29-1; 10 bases are shared with TRBD2. Germline V gives CDR1 SQVTM, CDR2 ANQGSEA. Germline trimming cut 3 bases from V and 9 bases from J; bases unmatched to any gene: 8. The CDR3 loop spans 14 amino acids.

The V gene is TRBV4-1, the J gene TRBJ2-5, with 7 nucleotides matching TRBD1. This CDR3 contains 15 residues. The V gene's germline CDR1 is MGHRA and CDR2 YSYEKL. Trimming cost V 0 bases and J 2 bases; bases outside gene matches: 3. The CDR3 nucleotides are TGCGCCAGCAGCCAAGATGGGGGACAGCAAGAGACCCAGTACTTC. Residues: CASSQDGGQQETQYF.

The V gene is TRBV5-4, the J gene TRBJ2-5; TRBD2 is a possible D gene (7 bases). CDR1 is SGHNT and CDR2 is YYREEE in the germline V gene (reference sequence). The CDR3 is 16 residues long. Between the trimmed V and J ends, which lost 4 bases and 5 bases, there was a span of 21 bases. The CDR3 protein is CASSPDEGGDTETQYF. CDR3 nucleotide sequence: TGTGCCAGCAGCCCGGACGAAGGGGGGGATACGGAGACCCAGTACTTC.

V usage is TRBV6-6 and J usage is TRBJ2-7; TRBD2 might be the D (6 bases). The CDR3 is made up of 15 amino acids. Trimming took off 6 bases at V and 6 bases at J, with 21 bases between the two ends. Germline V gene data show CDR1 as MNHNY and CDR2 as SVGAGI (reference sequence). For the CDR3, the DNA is TGTGCCAGCAGCTCCATCGGAGGGGAATGGGGCGAGCAGTACTTC. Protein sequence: CASSSIGGEWGEQYF.

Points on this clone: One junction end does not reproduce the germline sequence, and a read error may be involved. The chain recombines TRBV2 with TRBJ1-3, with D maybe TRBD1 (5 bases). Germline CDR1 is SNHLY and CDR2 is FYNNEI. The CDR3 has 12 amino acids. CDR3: CMGRESGNTIYF. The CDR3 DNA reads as TGCATGGGCAGGGAATCTGGAAACACCATATATTTT.

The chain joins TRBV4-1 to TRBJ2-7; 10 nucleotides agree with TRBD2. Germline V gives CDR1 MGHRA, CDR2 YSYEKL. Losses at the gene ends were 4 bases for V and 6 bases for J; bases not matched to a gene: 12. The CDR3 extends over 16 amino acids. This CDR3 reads CASSPLFQAGGGEQYF. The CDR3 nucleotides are TGCGCCAGCAGCCCCCTGTTCCAAGCGGGAGGGGGCGAGCAGTACTTC.

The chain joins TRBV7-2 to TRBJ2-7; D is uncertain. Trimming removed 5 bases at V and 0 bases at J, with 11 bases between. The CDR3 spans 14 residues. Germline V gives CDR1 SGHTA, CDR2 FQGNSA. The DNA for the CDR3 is TGTGCCAGCAGCCTGGGGTGGGGCTCCTACGAGCAGTACTTC. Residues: CASSLGWGSYEQYF.

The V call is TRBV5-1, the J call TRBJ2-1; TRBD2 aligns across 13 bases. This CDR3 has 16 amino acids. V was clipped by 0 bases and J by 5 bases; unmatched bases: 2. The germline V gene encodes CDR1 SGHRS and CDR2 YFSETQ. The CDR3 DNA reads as TGCGCCAGCAGCTTGGAGGGACTAGCGGGAAACAATGAGCAGTTCTTC. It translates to CASSLEGLAGNNEQFF.

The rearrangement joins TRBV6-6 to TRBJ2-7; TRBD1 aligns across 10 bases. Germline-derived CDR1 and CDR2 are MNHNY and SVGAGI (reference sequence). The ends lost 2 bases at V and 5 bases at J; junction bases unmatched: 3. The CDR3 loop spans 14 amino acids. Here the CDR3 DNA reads TGTGCCAGCAGTTACGTAGGACAGGGGGACGAGCAGTACTTC. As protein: CASSYVGQGDEQYF.

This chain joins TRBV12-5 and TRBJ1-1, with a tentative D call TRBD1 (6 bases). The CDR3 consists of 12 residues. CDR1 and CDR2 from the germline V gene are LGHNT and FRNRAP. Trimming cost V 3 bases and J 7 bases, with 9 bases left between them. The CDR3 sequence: CASGFRQDEAFF. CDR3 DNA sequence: TGTGCTAGTGGTTTTCGACAGGATGAAGCTTTCTTT.

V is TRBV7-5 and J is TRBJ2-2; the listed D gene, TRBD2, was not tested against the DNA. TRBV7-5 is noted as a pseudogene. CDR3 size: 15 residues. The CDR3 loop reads CARTPRVRVGGELFF. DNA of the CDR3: TGTGCCAGAACCCCACGCGTTCGCGTCGGCGGGGAGCTGTTTTTT.

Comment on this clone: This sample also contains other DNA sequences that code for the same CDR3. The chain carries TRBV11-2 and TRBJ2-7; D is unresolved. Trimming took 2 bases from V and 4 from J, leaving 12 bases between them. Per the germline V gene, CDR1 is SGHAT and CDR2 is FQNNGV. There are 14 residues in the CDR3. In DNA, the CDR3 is TGTGCCAGCAGCTTATCGGGCGGAGCGTACGAGCAGTACTTC. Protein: CASSLSGGAYEQYF.

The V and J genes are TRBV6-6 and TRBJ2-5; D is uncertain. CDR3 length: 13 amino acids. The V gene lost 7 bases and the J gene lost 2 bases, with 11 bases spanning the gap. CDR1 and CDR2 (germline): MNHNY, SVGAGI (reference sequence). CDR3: CASTTRRQETQYF. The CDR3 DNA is TGTGCCAGCACCACCCGGCGGCAAGAGACCCAGTACTTC.

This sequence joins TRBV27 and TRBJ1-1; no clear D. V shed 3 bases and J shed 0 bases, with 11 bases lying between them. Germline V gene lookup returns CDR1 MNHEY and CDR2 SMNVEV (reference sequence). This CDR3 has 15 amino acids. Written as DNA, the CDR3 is TGTGCCAGCAGTTTTAGCCCGTCCATGAACACTGAAGCTTTCTTT. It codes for CASSFSPSMNTEAFF.

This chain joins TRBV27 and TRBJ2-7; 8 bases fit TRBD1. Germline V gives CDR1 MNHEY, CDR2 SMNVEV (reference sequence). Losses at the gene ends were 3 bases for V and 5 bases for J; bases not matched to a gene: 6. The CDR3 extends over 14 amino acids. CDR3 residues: CASSFAGGKDEQYF. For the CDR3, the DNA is TGTGCCAGCAGTTTTGCAGGGGGCAAGGACGAGCAGTACTTC.

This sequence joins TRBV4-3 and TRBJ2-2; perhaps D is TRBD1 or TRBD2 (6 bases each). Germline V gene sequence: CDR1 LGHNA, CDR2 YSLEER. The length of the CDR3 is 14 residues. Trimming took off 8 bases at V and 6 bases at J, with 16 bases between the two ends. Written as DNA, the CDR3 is TGCGCCAGCGGGGGGCTGGAGGGACCCGGGGAGCTGTTTTTT. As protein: CASGGLEGPGELFF.

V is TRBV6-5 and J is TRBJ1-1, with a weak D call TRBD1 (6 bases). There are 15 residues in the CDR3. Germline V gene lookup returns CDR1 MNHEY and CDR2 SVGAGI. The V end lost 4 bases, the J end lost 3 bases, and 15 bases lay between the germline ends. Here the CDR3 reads CASSLQGWGDTEAFF. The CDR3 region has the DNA TGTGCCAGCAGTTTACAGGGTTGGGGGGACACTGAAGCTTTCTTT.

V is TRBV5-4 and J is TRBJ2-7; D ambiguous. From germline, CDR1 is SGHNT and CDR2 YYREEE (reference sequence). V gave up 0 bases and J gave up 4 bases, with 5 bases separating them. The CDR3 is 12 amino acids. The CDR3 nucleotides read TGTGCCAGCAGCTTGGATGAATACGAGCAGTACTTC. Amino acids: CASSLDEYEQYF.

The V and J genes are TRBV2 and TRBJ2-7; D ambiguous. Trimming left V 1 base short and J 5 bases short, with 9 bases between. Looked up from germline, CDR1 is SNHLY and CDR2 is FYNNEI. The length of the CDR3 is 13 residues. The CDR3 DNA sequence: TGTGCCAGCAGTGAAGGGCAAGCTGACGAGCAGTACTTC. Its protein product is CASSEGQADEQYF.

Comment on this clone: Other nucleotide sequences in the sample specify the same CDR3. This chain's CDR3 is CASSVAGLAYEQYF. The CDR3 nucleotides read TGTGCCAGCAGCGTCGCAGGGTTGGCCTACGAGCAGTACTTC. The chain combines TRBV9 with TRBJ2-7; TRBD1 is a possible D gene (5 bases). The germline V and J ends were trimmed by 2 bases and 2 bases, with 11 bases remaining between them. Per the germline V gene, CDR1 is SGDLS and CDR2 is YYNGEE. The CDR3 covers 14 residues. Complete variable domain (other parts from reference TRBV9 and TRBJ2-7): DSGVTQTPKHLITATGQRVTLRCSPRSGDLSVYWYQQSLDQGLQFLIQYYNGEERAKGNILERFSAQQFPDLHSELNLSSLELGDSALYFCASSVAGLAYEQYFGPGTRLTVT.